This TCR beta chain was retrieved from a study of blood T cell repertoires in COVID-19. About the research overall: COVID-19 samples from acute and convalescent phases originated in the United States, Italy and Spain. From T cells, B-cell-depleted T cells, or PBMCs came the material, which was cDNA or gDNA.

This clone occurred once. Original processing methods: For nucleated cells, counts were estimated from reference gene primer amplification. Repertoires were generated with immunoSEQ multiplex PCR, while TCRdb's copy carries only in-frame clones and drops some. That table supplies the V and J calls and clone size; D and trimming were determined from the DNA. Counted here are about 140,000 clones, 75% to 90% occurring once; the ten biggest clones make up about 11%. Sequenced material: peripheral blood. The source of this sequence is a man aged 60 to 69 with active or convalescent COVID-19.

CDR3 loop: CASSMATGESPLHF. DNA of the CDR3: TGTGCCAGTAGTATGGCCACAGGAGAGTCACCCCTCCACTTT. The chain carries TRBV19 and TRBJ1-6; D perhaps matches TRBD1 (5 bases). The CDR3 is 14 residues long. Deletions cut 3 bases from V and 10 bases from J, with 13 bases between. Germline V lookup: CDR1 LNHDA, CDR2 SQIVND (reference sequence).